The 17 T cell receptor beta chains below all came from one sample that was sequenced in a study of T-cell reconstitution after alpha-beta-depleted transplantation in children. The TCRbeta library incorporated unique molecular identifiers. MiXCR, run by TCRdb on the PCR reads, gives a single entry per CDR3 protein. The profile covers over 150,000 distinct CDR3 sequences, with approximately 6.3% appearing a single time and roughly 6% taken by the ten largest. Material: PBMCs, obtained before TCRalphabeta/CD19-depleted stem cell transplant. All receptors derive from a boy between 2 and 10 years old with acute lymphoblastic leukemia, due to receive a stem cell transplant.

This clonotype was observed a handful of times. The V call is TRBV7-9, the J call TRBJ2-3, with TRBD1 matching 7 bases. The CDR3 runs 14 residues. Losses at the gene ends were 3 bases for V and 2 bases for J; bases not matched to a gene: 2. Per germline, CDR1 SEHNR and CDR2 FQNEAQ (reference sequence). The DNA for the CDR3 is TGTGCCAGCAGCTTCGGGACAGACACAGATACGCAGTATTTT. Its translation is CASSFGTDTDTQYF.

This clonotype has at least ten counts. The V call is TRBV9, the J call TRBJ2-1, with a possible D match to TRBD2 (5 bases). Trimming took 4 bases from V and 8 from J, leaving 31 bases between them. Germline CDR1 is SGDLS and CDR2 is YYNGEE. The CDR3 sequence is 19 residues long. CDR3 residues: CASSPSSLPRAGERYEQFF. The CDR3 DNA reads as TGTGCCAGCAGCCCGAGCTCCCTCCCCCGAGCCGGGGAGAGGTATGAGCAGTTCTTC.

V is TRBV7-9 and J is TRBJ2-2, with 10 bases aligning to TRBD1. The J segment lost 7 bases and the V segment lost 3 bases, leaving 11 bases of the junction unmatched. CDR3 size: 17 residues. Germline CDR1 reads SEHNR; CDR2 reads FQNEAQ (reference sequence). CDR3 region: CASSLYPGQGINGELFF. For the CDR3, the DNA is TGTGCCAGCAGCTTGTACCCGGGACAGGGGATCAACGGGGAGCTGTTTTTT.

Ten or more counts support this clonotype. V is TRBV28 and J is TRBJ2-3, with D perhaps TRBD2 (6 bases). Germline V lookup: CDR1 MDHEN, CDR2 SYDVKM. The CDR3 runs to 14 residues. V gave up 6 bases and J gave up 3 bases, with 13 bases separating them. CDR3 DNA: TGTGCCAGCAGCCAGAGTGGGGGGACAGATACGCAGTATTTT. It specifies CASSQSGGTDTQYF.

This clonotype was seen repeatedly, ten times or more. The chain uses TRBV15 and TRBJ2-2; D is ambiguous. Germline V gene lookup returns CDR1 LNHNV and CDR2 YYDKDF (reference sequence). This CDR3 has 14 amino acids. V lost 3 bases and J lost 2, with 7 bases in between. The CDR3 coding sequence is TGTGCCACCAGCAGGGGCATTAACACCGGGGAGCTGTTTTTT. It specifies CATSRGINTGELFF. Together with reference TRBV15 and TRBJ2-2, the CDR3 gives the full variable domain: DAMVIQNPRYQVTQFGKPVTLSCSQTLNHNVMYWYQQKSSQAPKLLFHYYDKDFNNEADTPDNFQSRRPNTSFCFLDIRSPGLGDTAMYLCATSRGINTGELFFGEGSRLTVL.

This clonotype was seen a handful of times. The J gene is TRBJ1-2, the V gene TRBV28, with a tentative D call TRBD1 (6 bases). The germline CDR1 and CDR2 sequences are MDHEN and SYDVKM. V lost 8 bases to trimming and J lost 2 bases, with 6 bases between them. The CDR3 spans 11 residues. CDR3 amino acids: CASGQNYGYTF. The CDR3 coding sequence is TGTGCCAGCGGACAGAACTATGGCTACACCTTC.

This clonotype was counted ten times or more. The CDR3 sequence is CASSPTVTYNEQFF. The CDR3 region has the DNA TGTGCCAGCAGCCCGACAGTAACCTACAATGAGCAGTTCTTC. The genes are TRBV7-8 and TRBJ2-1; tentatively, D is TRBD1 (5 bases). CDR1 SGHVS and CDR2 FQNEAQ come from the germline V gene. The CDR3 is 14 amino acids. V was shortened by 5 bases and J by 2 bases, with 10 bases between the two germline ends.

The chain recombines TRBV7-2 with TRBJ1-1; D is undetermined. The CDR3 runs 14 residues. Germline loops: CDR1 SGHTA, CDR2 FQGNSA. Trimming took 5 bases from V and 6 from J, leaving 16 bases between them. The CDR3 coding sequence is TGTGCCAGCAGCCCCACGGGCGGGAGCGCTGAAGCTTTCTTT. It codes for CASSPTGGSAEAFF.

This clonotype was seen more than once but under ten times. The chain links TRBV20-1 to TRBJ2-7, with D possibly being TRBD1 or TRBD2 (5 bases each). The CDR3 length is 16 residues. V was pared by 2 bases and J by 0 bases, with 17 bases between. CDR1 and CDR2 from the germline V gene are DFQATT and SNEGSKA (reference sequence). The CDR3 is CSARLNQGEASYEQYF. CDR3 in DNA: TGCAGTGCTAGATTAAATCAGGGAGAGGCCTCCTACGAGCAGTACTTC.

In this sample, this clonotype turned up a few times. This chain joins TRBV30 and TRBJ2-2; D is undetermined. The CDR3 consists of 13 residues. V was trimmed by 2 bases and J by 0 bases, leaving 4 bases between them. Germline CDR1 reads GTSNPN; CDR2 reads SVGIG (reference sequence). This CDR3 reads CAWSPANTGELFF. In DNA, the CDR3 is TGTGCCTGGAGTCCGGCGAACACCGGGGAGCTGTTTTTT.

The sample holds many counts of this clonotype. CDR3 residues: CASSPDGEGPTF. The CDR3 DNA follows: TGTGCCAGCAGCCCCGATGGGGAGGGGCCCACCTTC. The gene calls are TRBV3-1 and TRBJ1-2; weak D call: TRBD1 (5 bases). CDR1 is LGHDT and CDR2 is YNNKEL in the germline V gene (reference sequence). This CDR3 is built from 12 residues. The V end was cut by 4 bases, the J end by 13 bases, with 16 bases between.

There are many counts of this clonotype. The chain joins TRBV11-2 to TRBJ2-7, with D unclear. The CDR3 contains 14 residues. The germline V gene encodes CDR1 SGHAT and CDR2 FQNNGV. V was pared by 3 bases and J by 2 bases, with 11 bases between. CDR3 coding DNA: TGTGCCAGCAGCTTGTTCGACACAGCCTACGAGCAGTACTTC. It specifies CASSLFDTAYEQYF.

This clonotype was picked up many times. This chain joins TRBV20-1 and TRBJ2-1; TRBD2 agrees at 8 bases. CDR1 and CDR2 (germline): DFQATT, SNEGSKA (reference sequence). The junction had 2 bases not matched to a gene; V was cut back by 3 bases and J by 1 base. This CDR3 spans 14 amino acids. The CDR3 is CSASGRGSYNEQFF. The CDR3, as DNA: TGCAGTGCTAGCGGGAGGGGTTCCTACAATGAGCAGTTCTTC.

With respect to this clonotype: A read error may explain this, as a much larger clone is one base away. The CDR3 protein is CSARAGLNTESFF. In DNA, the CDR3 is TGCAGTGCTAGAGCCGGGTTGAACACTGAATCTTTCTTT. This sequence joins TRBV20-1 and TRBJ1-1; D not certain. Germline V gene sequence: CDR1 DFQATT, CDR2 SNEGSKA (reference sequence). This CDR3 region has 13 residues.

This clonotype was seen at least ten times. The rearrangement uses TRBV7-2 and TRBJ2-7; the D gene is possibly TRBD2 (5 bases). Germline assignment: CDR1 SGHTA and CDR2 FQGNSA. CDR3 length: 14 residues. Deletions cut 3 bases from V and 2 bases from J, with 11 bases between. CDR3 in amino acids: CASSFDGMTYEQYF. The CDR3 coding sequence is TGTGCCAGCAGCTTTGACGGGATGACCTACGAGCAGTACTTC.

This clonotype was found many times. CDR3 sequence: CASKRNRGDEQYF. The CDR3 DNA reads TGCGCCAGCAAACGGAACAGGGGAGACGAGCAGTACTTC. V gene TRBV5-1 combines with J gene TRBJ2-7; 7 bases line up with TRBD1. Germline V CDR1 and CDR2: SGHRS, YFSETQ. The CDR3 totals 13 residues. V dropped 6 bases and J dropped 5; count of bases not matched to a gene: 8. Full variable domain (remainder filled in from reference TRBV5-1 and TRBJ2-7): KAGVTQTPRYLIKTRGQQVTLSCSPISGHRSVSWYQQTPGQGLQFLFEYFSETQRNKGNFPGRFSGRQFSNSRSEMNVSTLELGDSALYLCASKRNRGDEQYFGPGTRLTVT.

This clonotype was recorded many times. A much larger clone lies one base from this, so it may be a read error. The chain joins TRBV7-9 to TRBJ2-5; the D is unclear. This CDR3 comprises 12 residues. V was pared by 5 bases and J by 0 bases, with 4 bases between. Germline lookup yields CDR1 SEHNR and CDR2 FQNEAQ (reference sequence). CDR3 nucleotides: TGTGCCAGCAGCCCAGACCAAGAGACCCAGTACTTC. The encoded protein is CASSPDQETQYF. Looking up the rest from reference TRBV7-9 and TRBJ2-5 gives the full variable domain: DTGVSQNPRHKITKRGQNVTFRCDPISEHNRLYWYRQTLGQGPEFLTYFQNEAQLEKSRLLSDRFSAERPKGSFSTLEIQRTEQGDSAMYLCASSPDQETQYFGPGTRLLVL.